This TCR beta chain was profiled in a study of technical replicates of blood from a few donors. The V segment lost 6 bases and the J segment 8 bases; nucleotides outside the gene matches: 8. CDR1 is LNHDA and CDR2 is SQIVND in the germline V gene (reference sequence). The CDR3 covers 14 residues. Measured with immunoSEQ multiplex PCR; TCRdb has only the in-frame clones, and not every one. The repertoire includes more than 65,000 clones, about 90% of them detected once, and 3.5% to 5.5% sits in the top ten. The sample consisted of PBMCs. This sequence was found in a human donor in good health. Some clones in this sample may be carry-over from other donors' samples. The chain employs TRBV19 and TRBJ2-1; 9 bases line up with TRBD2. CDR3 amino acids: CASRRAGGPYEQFF. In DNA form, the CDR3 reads TGTGCCAGTAGAAGGGCGGGAGGGCCCTATGAGCAGTTCTTC. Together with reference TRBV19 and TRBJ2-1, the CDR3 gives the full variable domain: DGGITQSPKYLFRKEGQNVTLSCEQNLNHDAMYWYRQDPGQGLRLIYYSQIVNDFQKGDIAEGYSVSREKKESFPLTVTSAQKNPTAFYLCASRRAGGPYEQFFGPGTRLTVL.